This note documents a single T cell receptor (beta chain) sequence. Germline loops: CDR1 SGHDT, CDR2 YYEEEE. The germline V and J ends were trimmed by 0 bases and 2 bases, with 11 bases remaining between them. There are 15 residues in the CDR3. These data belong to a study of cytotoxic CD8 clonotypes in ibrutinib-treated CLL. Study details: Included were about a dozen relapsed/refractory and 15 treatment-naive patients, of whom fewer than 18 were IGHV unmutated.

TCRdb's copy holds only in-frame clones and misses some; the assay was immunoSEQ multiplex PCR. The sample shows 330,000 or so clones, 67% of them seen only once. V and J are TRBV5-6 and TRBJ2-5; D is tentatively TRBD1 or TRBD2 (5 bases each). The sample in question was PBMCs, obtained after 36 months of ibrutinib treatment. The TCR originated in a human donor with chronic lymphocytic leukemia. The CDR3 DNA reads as TGTGCCAGCAGCTTGGATGGGGGACCTCAAGAGACCCAGTACTTC. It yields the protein CASSLDGGPQETQYF.